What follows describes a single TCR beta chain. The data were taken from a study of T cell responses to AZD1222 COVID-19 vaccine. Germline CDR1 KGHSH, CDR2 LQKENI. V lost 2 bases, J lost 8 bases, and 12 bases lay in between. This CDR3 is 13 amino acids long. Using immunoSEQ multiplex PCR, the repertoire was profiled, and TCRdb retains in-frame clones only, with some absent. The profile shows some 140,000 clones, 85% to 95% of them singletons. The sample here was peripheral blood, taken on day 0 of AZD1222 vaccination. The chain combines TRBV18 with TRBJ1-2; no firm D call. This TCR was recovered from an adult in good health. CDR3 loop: CASSPSLLEGYTF. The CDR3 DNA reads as TGTGCCAGCTCACCATCCTTGTTAGAGGGCTACACCTTC.